Presented here are 14 T cell receptor beta chains from one specimen sequenced in a study of T cell repertoires in aging, cancer and after chemotherapy. Rearranged V-D-J TRB sequences were amplified with a mixed TRB-A/B primer pool. A single record per CDR3 protein comes from TCRdb applying MiXCR to the multiplex PCR reads. The sample holds 10,000 to 13,000 distinct CDR3 sequences, around 25% seen once. Amplification of TCR beta used genomic DNA extracted from peripheral blood. The sample taken for sequencing was blood. All receptors derive from a human donor in good health.

The chain uses TRBV6-5 and TRBJ1-5; possibly TRBD1 for D (6 bases). Germline-derived CDR1 and CDR2 are MNHEY and SVGAGI. The CDR3 covers 16 residues. V lost 6 bases, J lost 6 bases, and 21 bases lay in between. The CDR3 reads CASRSNSGTLSQPQHF. CDR3 bases: TGTGCCAGCAGATCGAACTCCGGGACATTATCTCAGCCCCAGCATTTT.

The rearrangement links TRBV11-3 to TRBJ2-5; D perhaps matches TRBD2 (6 bases). Deletions cut 5 bases from V and 1 base from J, with 8 bases between. From germline, CDR1 is SGHNT and CDR2 YENEEA. The CDR3 sequence is 13 residues long. CDR3 nucleotides: TGTGCCAGCAGCGGGACTGTCCAAGAGACCCAGTACTTC. Protein sequence: CASSGTVQETQYF.

This clonotype was picked up a small number of times. The rearrangement joins TRBV4-1 to TRBJ1-4, with 9 bases that match TRBD1. The length of the CDR3 is 14 residues. The germline V gene encodes CDR1 MGHRA and CDR2 YSYEKL. The junction had 4 bases not matched to a gene; V was cut back by 4 bases and J by 7 bases. CDR3 loop: CASSLTGGSEKLFF. The DNA of the CDR3 is TGCGCCAGCAGCCTGACAGGGGGTAGTGAAAAACTGTTTTTT.

The V gene is TRBV12-3 or TRBV12-4, the J gene TRBJ2-6, with 8 bases identical to TRBD1. The V segment lost 7 bases and the J segment 0 bases; nucleotides outside the gene matches: 11. This CDR3 is 18 amino acids long. The DNA of the CDR3 is TGTGCCAGCACTCCCCTGGGACAGGATATCTCTGGGGCCAACGTCCTGACTTTC. As protein: CASTPLGQDISGANVLTF.

The chain couples TRBV5-1 to TRBJ2-7; 8 bases match TRBD1. V lost 0 bases and J lost 4; bases outside the gene matches: 3. This CDR3 comprises 14 residues. Germline values: CDR1 SGHRS, CDR2 YFSETQ. CDR3 loop: CASSLVRGQYEQYF. The CDR3 DNA follows: TGCGCCAGCAGCTTGGTCAGGGGGCAATACGAGCAGTACTTC.

J is TRBJ1-2 and V is TRBV28; no reliable D call. Trimming pared 4 bases from V and 4 bases from J, leaving 10 bases between. CDR1 is MDHEN, CDR2 SYDVKM, per germline. This CDR3 spans 13 amino acids. CDR3 protein: CASSYAATYGYTF. Here the CDR3 DNA reads TGTGCCAGCAGTTACGCCGCGACCTATGGCTACACCTTC.

This clonotype turned up a few times. The V call is TRBV27, the J call TRBJ1-6, with D possibly matching TRBD1 (6 bases). Germline values: CDR1 MNHEY, CDR2 SMNVEV (reference sequence). The CDR3 is 16 amino acids. V gave up 2 bases and J gave up 5 bases, with 13 bases separating them. This CDR3 is CASSLRGARNNSPLHF. CDR3 DNA sequence: TGTGCCAGCAGTTTACGGGGGGCCAGGAATAATTCACCCCTCCACTTT.

V usage is TRBV5-1 and J usage is TRBJ2-1, with TRBD1 identical over 7 bases. Germline V lookup: CDR1 SGHRS, CDR2 YFSETQ. With 4 bases clipped from V and 6 bases from J, the junction kept 7 bases outside the gene matches. The length of the CDR3 is 14 residues. DNA for the CDR3: TGCGCCAGCAGCGATCCCCGACAGGGCAATGAGCAGTTCTTC. Translated: CASSDPRQGNEQFF.

In its sample, this clonotype is medium-sized. This chain uses TRBV30 with TRBJ2-1, with D possibly matching TRBD2 (5 bases). Germline V gene lookup returns CDR1 GTSNPN and CDR2 SVGIG (reference sequence). V lost 2 bases and J lost 10, with 12 bases in between. The CDR3 is 12 amino acids. CDR3 loop: CAWSTSSGEQFF. The CDR3 nucleotides are TGTGCCTGGAGTACTAGTTCAGGAGAGCAGTTCTTC.

By its share, this clonotype is medium-sized (0.01 to 0.1%). The J gene is TRBJ1-2, the V gene TRBV6-5; 11 bases fit TRBD1. The CDR3 consists of 15 residues. V trimming: 2 bases; J trimming: 4 bases; junction bases outside the gene matches: 3. Germline loops: CDR1 MNHEY, CDR2 SVGAGI. The CDR3 sequence is CASSYRGQGVYGYTF. The CDR3 coding sequence is TGTGCCAGCAGTTACCGGGGACAGGGGGTCTATGGCTACACCTTC.

This clonotype was found a few times. The rearrangement uses TRBV4-3 and TRBJ2-7, with 7 nucleotides matching TRBD1. The germline gives CDR1 LGHNA, CDR2 YSLEER. V shed 4 bases, J shed 6 bases, and the junction held 12 bases outside the gene matches. The CDR3 contains 15 residues. CDR3 sequence: CASSPTTGDPGEQYF. The CDR3 bases are TGCGCCAGCAGCCCAACAACAGGGGACCCGGGCGAGCAGTACTTC.

This clonotype appeared a few times. V gene TRBV18 combines with J gene TRBJ1-1; weak D call: TRBD1 (5 bases). In germline, CDR1 is KGHSH, CDR2 LQKENI. The CDR3 is 13 residues long. V was trimmed by 3 bases and J by 7 bases, leaving 12 bases between them. CDR3 amino acids: CASSPLRGSEAFF. In DNA, the CDR3 is TGTGCCAGCTCACCTCTCCGGGGGAGTGAAGCTTTCTTT.

This clonotype counts as medium-sized. The gene calls are TRBV10-3 and TRBJ1-2; D is perhaps TRBD1 (6 bases). The V and J ends lost 8 bases and 7 bases respectively, with 17 bases between them. The CDR3 has 13 amino acids. Germline CDR1 is ENHRY and CDR2 is SYGVKD. The CDR3 bases are TGTGCCATCCGACACGCAGGGGAGGCTGGCTACACCTTC. It yields the protein CAIRHAGEAGYTF.

This clonotype has more than one count but fewer than ten. The chain combines TRBV5-4 with TRBJ2-7; a possible D gene is TRBD1 (5 bases). Per the germline V gene, CDR1 is SGHNT and CDR2 is YYREEE (reference sequence). There are 15 residues in the CDR3. The germline V and J ends were trimmed by 4 bases and 2 bases, with 16 bases remaining between them. Here the CDR3 reads CASSRQQGRAYEQYF. The CDR3, as DNA: TGTGCCAGCAGCCGACAGCAGGGAAGAGCCTACGAGCAGTACTTC.